This TCR beta chain stems from a study of PD-1 blockade in mismatch repair-deficient tumors. Germline V gives CDR1 LGHNA, CDR2 YNFKEQ. The CDR3 is 14 amino acids. V was pared by 3 bases and J by 4 bases, with 10 bases between. This clone was seen a few times. Sequencing used immunoSEQ multiplex PCR; TCRdb keeps in-frame clones, though not all of them. Of approximately 100,000 clones listed, under 90% were seen once; the top ten hold around 6.5%. The J gene is TRBJ1-5, the V gene TRBV4-2; possibly TRBD1 for D (5 bases). The TCR was taken from an adult with mismatch repair-deficient cancer. Here the sequenced sample was peripheral blood, taken roughly 35 weeks after starting pembrolizumab. CDR3 nucleotides: TGTGCCAGCAGCCATGGGACTGAGAATCAGCCCCAGCATTTT. The encoded protein is CASSHGTENQPQHF.